Following are 28 T cell receptor beta chains from one sample sequenced in a study of sequential checkpoint blockade in melanoma. Documented treatment: randomized to nivolumab then ipilimumab (arm A) or the reverse (arm B). Assay: immunoSEQ multiplex PCR; the TCRdb copy retains only in-frame clones and omits some. The table records 5,500 to 9,000 clones, more than 25% of them present only once. The sample here was tumor tissue (inferred from file names), taken from a patient given nivolumab and ipilimumab in sequence. The receptors originated from a human donor with melanoma.

The gene calls are TRBV30 and TRBJ2-3, with 8 bases fitting TRBD2. Germline V gives CDR1 GTSNPN, CDR2 SVGIG (reference sequence). This CDR3 is built from 16 residues. With V trimmed by 7 bases and J by 2 bases, 14 bases remained unmatched. CDR3 in amino acids: CALNPWVAGTTDTQYF. The DNA of the CDR3 is TGTGCCTTAAACCCCTGGGTAGCGGGGACCACAGATACGCAGTATTTT.

J is TRBJ2-2 and V is TRBV6-8; 8 bases match TRBD1. The J segment lost 5 bases and the V segment lost 5 bases, leaving 7 bases of the junction unmatched. CDR1 MNHGY and CDR2 SAAAGT come from the germline V gene. The CDR3 has 15 amino acids. CDR3 residues: CASSPWTGSTGELFF. The DNA of the CDR3 is TGTGCCAGCAGTCCCTGGACAGGGAGTACCGGGGAGCTGTTTTTT.

The V gene is TRBV11-3, the J gene TRBJ1-3, with 7 bases lining up with TRBD1. The ends lost 3 bases at V and 2 bases at J; junction bases unmatched: 4. Germline V gene sequence: CDR1 SGHNT, CDR2 YENEEA. The CDR3 is 15 residues long. CDR3 sequence reads: CASSLGTGAGNTIYF. CDR3 nucleotide sequence: TGTGCCAGCAGCTTGGGAACAGGGGCTGGAAACACCATATATTTT.

This chain uses TRBV29-1 with TRBJ2-7, with 8 bases that match TRBD2. J lost 5 bases, V lost 2 bases, and 11 bases had no gene match. The germline V gene has CDR1 SQVTM and CDR2 ANQGSEA. There are 15 residues in the CDR3. The DNA for the CDR3 is TGCAGCGTTGAAAAGGGCGGGAGGCCAGGGGACGAGCAGTACTTC. This sequence encodes CSVEKGGRPGDEQYF.

The V gene is TRBV14, the J gene TRBJ2-1; D gene unclear. Germline V gives CDR1 SGHDN, CDR2 FVKESK. The length of the CDR3 is 16 residues. Trimming stripped 1 base from V and 0 bases from J, with 10 bases between. The CDR3 region is CASSQVTGSSYNEQFF. The CDR3 nucleotides are TGTGCCAGCAGCCAAGTTACGGGCAGCTCCTACAATGAGCAGTTCTTC.

This clone turned up a few times. V and J are TRBV6-8 and TRBJ2-1; 12 positions match TRBD2. The CDR3 has 16 residues. Trimming removed 5 bases from V and 7 bases from J; junction bases left unmatched: 9. Germline V lookup: CDR1 MNHGY, CDR2 SAAAGT. The DNA of the CDR3 is TGTGCCAGCAGTGGACTAGCGGGAATCGGTTTGAATGAGCAGTTCTTC. This sequence encodes CASSGLAGIGLNEQFF.

This clone was detected only a few times. The chain employs TRBV6-8 and TRBJ2-1; 7 bases map to TRBD1. This CDR3 contains 12 residues. Germline V lookup: CDR1 MNHGY, CDR2 SAAAGT. V lost 4 bases, J lost 8 bases, and 2 bases stayed unmatched. The CDR3 nucleotides are TGTGCCAGCAGTTCGACAGGGCATGAGCAGTTCTTC. Translation: CASSSTGHEQFF.

This clone came up a few times. The gene calls are TRBV6-8 and TRBJ2-2; no clear D. The CDR3 is made up of 17 amino acids. Trimming stripped 0 bases from V and 4 bases from J, with 15 bases between. CDR1 and CDR2 (germline): MNHGY, SAAAGT. CDR3 protein: CASSYSPFAAATGELFF. The CDR3 DNA reads TGTGCCAGCAGTTACTCACCTTTTGCGGCGGCCACCGGGGAGCTGTTTTTT.

This clone is a singleton in its sample. The chain employs TRBV19 and TRBJ1-5; 9 positions agree with TRBD1. Trimming cost V 6 bases and J 0 bases; bases outside gene matches: 9. CDR3 length equals 17 residues. The germline V gene has CDR1 LNHDA and CDR2 SQIVND (reference sequence). DNA of the CDR3: TGTGCCAGTAGCTCCGGACAGGGGCGAAATAGCAATCAGCCCCAGCATTTT. Its protein is CASSSGQGRNSNQPQHF.

Remarks on this clone: The identical CDR3 is also encoded by other nucleotide sequences in the sample. The rearrangement links TRBV29-1 to TRBJ1-1; D gene unclear. V lost 3 bases and J 0 bases, leaving 8 bases between the germline ends. The CDR3 covers 13 residues. The germline gives CDR1 SQVTM, CDR2 ANQGSEA. CDR3 nucleotides: TGCAGCGTTGAGAGACCAATGAACACTGAAGCTTTCTTT. It codes for CSVERPMNTEAFF.

The table lists this clone with a few counts. V gene TRBV11-3 combines with J gene TRBJ2-2; tentatively, D is TRBD1 (5 bases). Per germline, CDR1 SGHNT and CDR2 YENEEA. V shed 0 bases and J shed 7 bases, with 12 bases lying between them. CDR3 size: 15 residues. CDR3 nucleotide sequence: TGTGCCAGCAGCTTAGAGTCAGGGATCGGCGGGGAGCTGTTTTTT. Residues: CASSLESGIGGELFF.

This clone occurred a few times. The CDR3 nucleotides read TGTGCCAGCTCACAGTCAGAGCACAATGAGCAGTTCTTC. As protein: CASSQSEHNEQFF. This sequence joins TRBV18 and TRBJ2-1, with no clear D. Germline CDR1 reads KGHSH; CDR2 reads LQKENI. Trimming left V 4 bases short and J 5 bases short, with 9 bases between. This CDR3 comprises 13 residues. Full variable domain (remainder filled in from reference TRBV18 and TRBJ2-1): NAGVMQNPRHLVRRRGQEARLRCSPMKGHSHVYWYRQLPEEGLKFMVYLQKENIIDESGMPKERFSAEFPKEGPSILRIQQVVRGDSAAYFCASSQSEHNEQFFGPGTRLTVL.

This clone was observed many times. The V and J genes are TRBV5-1 and TRBJ1-1; a weak D match, TRBD1 (6 bases). Trimming stripped 4 bases from V and 3 bases from J, with 22 bases between. This CDR3 is built from 17 residues. Germline V gene data show CDR1 as SGHRS and CDR2 as YFSETQ. The DNA of the CDR3 is TGCGCCAGCAGCCAAGGCCATGGGGGGGCGCGTTACACTGAAGCTTTCTTT. It is translated as CASSQGHGGARYTEAFF.

In this sample, this clone turned up a few times. The V and J genes are TRBV6-8 and TRBJ2-7; 8 bases align to TRBD2. The CDR3 runs to 15 residues. The germline V gene has CDR1 MNHGY and CDR2 SAAAGT. V shed 5 bases and J 0 bases; nucleotides not matched to a gene: 6. The CDR3 region has the DNA TGTGCCAGCAGTGCCATAGCGGGAAGCTCCTACGAGCAGTACTTC. Its translation is CASSAIAGSSYEQYF.

This clone was seen a handful of times. The chain is built from TRBV11-3 and TRBJ2-1; 11 bases match TRBD2. The CDR3 sequence is 15 residues long. The ends lost 4 bases at V and 2 bases at J; junction bases unmatched: 1. Germline values: CDR1 SGHNT, CDR2 YENEEA. CDR3 protein: CASSWGLAAYNEQFF. In nucleotides, the CDR3 is TGTGCCAGCAGCTGGGGACTAGCGGCCTACAATGAGCAGTTCTTC.

V gene TRBV19 combines with J gene TRBJ2-3; 9 bases align to TRBD1. Trimming cost V 1 base and J 4 bases; bases outside gene matches: 0. From germline, CDR1 is LNHDA and CDR2 SQIVND (reference sequence). The CDR3 runs to 14 residues. CDR3 sequence reads: CASSIGTGADTQYF. The CDR3 DNA reads TGTGCCAGTAGTATAGGGACAGGGGCAGATACGCAGTATTTT.

This clone was counted only a few times. The chain joins TRBV6-8 to TRBJ2-7; 11 bases match TRBD2. Germline V CDR1 and CDR2: MNHGY, SAAAGT. CDR3 length equals 15 residues. The V gene end was trimmed by 6 bases and the J gene end by 3 bases; junction bases not matched to a gene: 7. The CDR3 DNA sequence: TGTGCCAGCAGCCTTCTAGCGGGAGGCTTCTACGAGCAGTACTTC. It codes for CASSLLAGGFYEQYF.

This clone was observed a few times. The chain uses TRBV6-8 and TRBJ1-1; D is perhaps TRBD1 (6 bases). The CDR3 consists of 13 residues. V was pared by 5 bases and J by 1 base, with 8 bases between. Germline CDR1 and CDR2: MNHGY and SAAAGT. The CDR3 DNA reads TGTGCCAGCAGTGACAGGCCGAACACTGAAGCTTTCTTT. Translated, it gives CASSDRPNTEAFF.

The chain recombines TRBV6-7 with TRBJ2-2, with D possibly called TRBD1 or TRBD2 (6 bases each). TRBV6-7 is identified as an open reading frame with a role that is uncertain. V lost 8 bases to trimming and J lost 3 bases, with 13 bases between them. The length of the CDR3 is 14 residues. CDR3: CASAKGEDTGELFF. For the CDR3, the DNA is TGTGCCAGCGCGAAGGGGGAGGACACCGGGGAGCTGTTTTTT.

This chain uses TRBV11-3 with TRBJ2-3, with D maybe TRBD1 (5 bases). This CDR3 has 15 residues. Trimming stripped 2 bases from V and 2 bases from J, with 11 bases between. CDR1 is SGHNT, CDR2 YENEEA, per germline. The CDR3 sequence is CASSLKGHATDTQYF. As DNA, the CDR3 is TGTGCCAGCAGCTTAAAGGGGCACGCCACAGATACGCAGTATTTT. The full variable domain, its missing parts supplied by reference TRBV11-3 and TRBJ2-3, is EAGVVQSPRYKIIEKKQPVAFWCNPISGHNTLYWYLQNLGQGPELLIRYENEEAVDDSQLPKDRFSAERLKGVDSTLKIQPAELGDSAVYLCASSLKGHATDTQYFGPGTRLTVL.

This clone was observed a handful of times. This chain connects TRBV7-7 to TRBJ2-1; TRBD2 matches at 9 bases. The CDR3 has 17 residues. V lost 5 bases, J lost 4 bases, and 12 bases stayed unmatched. CDR1 SSHAT and CDR2 FNYEAQ come from the germline V gene (reference sequence). For the CDR3, the DNA is TGTGCCAGCAGCCAAGAACCAGCGGGAGGTCAATACAATGAGCAGTTCTTC. Its protein product is CASSQEPAGGQYNEQFF.

The V gene is TRBV29-1, the J gene TRBJ1-1; D not certain. This CDR3 is built from 12 residues. Trimming pared 7 bases from V and 5 bases from J, leaving 14 bases between. Germline CDR1 SQVTM, CDR2 ANQGSEA. The CDR3 loop reads CSAVIWETEAFF. DNA for the CDR3: TGCAGCGCTGTGATATGGGAGACTGAAGCTTTCTTT.

The rearrangement uses TRBV28 and TRBJ1-1; D might be TRBD1 (5 bases). The V and J ends lost 5 bases and 2 bases respectively, with 9 bases between them. This CDR3 spans 13 amino acids. Germline lookup yields CDR1 MDHEN and CDR2 SYDVKM. This chain's CDR3 is CASSLGTNTEAFF. CDR3 bases: TGTGCCAGCAGTCTAGGGACTAACACTGAAGCTTTCTTT.

This chain uses TRBV29-1 with TRBJ2-2, with D possibly TRBD1 on 6 matching bases. Germline assignment: CDR1 SQVTM and CDR2 ANQGSEA. The CDR3 totals 15 residues. Trimming pared 6 bases from V and 0 bases from J, leaving 14 bases between. The CDR3, as DNA: TGCAGCGTGAACCCACAGGGCACGAACACCGGGGAGCTGTTTTTT. Protein product: CSVNPQGTNTGELFF.

This clone has just a few counts. This chain uses TRBV9 with TRBJ1-4; D unresolved. The germline V and J ends were trimmed by 5 bases and 4 bases, with 12 bases remaining between them. The CDR3 has 14 amino acids. From germline, CDR1 is SGDLS and CDR2 YYNGEE. The CDR3, as DNA: TGTGCCAGCAGAGAGACGGCGATTAATGAAAAACTGTTTTTT. It yields the protein CASRETAINEKLFF.

The chain employs TRBV10-2 and TRBJ1-2; 7 bases fit TRBD1. The CDR3 length is 14 residues. Unmatched junction bases numbered 9, after V lost 7 bases and J lost 4 bases. Germline V gene data show CDR1 as WSHSY and CDR2 as SAAADI. The CDR3 here is CASTTTGDAYGYTF. CDR3 nucleotides: TGCGCCAGCACTACCACAGGGGACGCCTATGGCTACACCTTC.

The genes are TRBV28 and TRBJ2-7; no clear D gene. The CDR3 contains 15 residues. The V gene's germline CDR1 is MDHEN and CDR2 SYDVKM. V was cut by 3 bases and J by 0 bases, with 12 bases left in between. The CDR3 region is CASSFKLLSSYEQYF. The CDR3 region has the DNA TGTGCCAGCAGTTTCAAGCTCCTCAGCTCCTACGAGCAGTACTTC. The complete variable domain, with remaining parts taken from reference TRBV28 and TRBJ2-7, reads DVKVTQSSRYLVKRTGEKVFLECVQDMDHENMFWYRQDPGLGLRLIYFSYDVKMKEKGDIPEGYSVSREKKERFSLILESASTNQTSMYLCASSFKLLSSYEQYFGPGTRLTVT.

This clone turned up a few times. This sequence joins TRBV6-8 and TRBJ2-1; 8 bases line up with TRBD1. There are 17 residues in the CDR3. Germline-derived CDR1 and CDR2 are MNHGY and SAAAGT. The J segment lost 7 bases and the V segment lost 7 bases, leaving 18 bases of the junction unmatched. The CDR3 DNA follows: TGTGCCAGCAACCAGGGGGCCTTTGAGACACACAGGAATGAGCAGTTCTTC. Protein product: CASNQGAFETHRNEQFF.